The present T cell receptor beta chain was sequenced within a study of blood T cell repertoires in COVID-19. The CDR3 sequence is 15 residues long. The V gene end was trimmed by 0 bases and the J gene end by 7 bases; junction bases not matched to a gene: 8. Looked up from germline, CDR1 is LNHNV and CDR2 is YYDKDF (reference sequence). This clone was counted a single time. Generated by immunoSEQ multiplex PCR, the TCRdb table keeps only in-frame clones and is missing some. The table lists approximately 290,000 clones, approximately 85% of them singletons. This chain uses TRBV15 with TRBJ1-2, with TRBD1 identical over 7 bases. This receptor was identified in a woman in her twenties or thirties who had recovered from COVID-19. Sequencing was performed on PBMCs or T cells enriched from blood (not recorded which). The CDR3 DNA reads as TGTGCCACCAGCAGAGACGGACAGGCTGATGGTGGCTACACCTTC. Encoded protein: CATSRDGQADGGYTF.